This T cell receptor beta chain was captured in a study of blood T cells in healthy people across ages. Details on this clonotype: Antigen unknown.

Findings and limits, study-wide: Diversity figures based on one million T cells were deemed too low. Since the PBMCs were unsorted, naive and antigen-experienced cells could not be conclusively compared.

V lost 7 bases, J lost 2 bases, and 14 bases lay in between. The CDR3 is 14 amino acids. Per germline, CDR1 SEHNR and CDR2 FQNEAQ (reference sequence). Alongside a J-beta primer mix, a sample-barcoded 5' primer served in a second PCR lasting about 6 to 11 cycles. Every cDNA molecule bore a tag from a template-switch adaptor containing 12 random nucleotides. Per sample, CDR3-containing paired-end reads numbered at least 2.5 million. TCRdb redid the calling of the 5' RACE reads with MiXCR, one entry per CDR3 protein. The sample records hundreds of thousands of distinct CDR3 sequences, roughly 58% being singletons.

The origin of this receptor is a man aged 55 to 70 in good health. This rearrangement joins TRBV7-9 to TRBJ1-2, with D maybe TRBD1 (5 bases). Sequences were obtained from blood. The CDR3 here is CASTEAGVNYGYTF. In DNA form, the CDR3 reads TGTGCCAGCACCGAGGCGGGGGTAAACTATGGCTACACCTTC.